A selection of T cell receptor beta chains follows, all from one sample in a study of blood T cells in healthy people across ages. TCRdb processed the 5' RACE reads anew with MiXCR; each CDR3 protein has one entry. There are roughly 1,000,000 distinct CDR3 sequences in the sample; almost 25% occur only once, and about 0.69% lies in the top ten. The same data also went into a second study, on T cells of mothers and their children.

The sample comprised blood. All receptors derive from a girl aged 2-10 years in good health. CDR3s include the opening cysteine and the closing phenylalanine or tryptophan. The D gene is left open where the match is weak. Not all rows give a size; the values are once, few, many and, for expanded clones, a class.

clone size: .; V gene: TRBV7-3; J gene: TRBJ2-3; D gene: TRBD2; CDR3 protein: CASSSSGRSTDTQYF; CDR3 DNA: TGTGCCAGCAGTTCTAGCGGGAGGAGCACAGATACGCAGTATTTT
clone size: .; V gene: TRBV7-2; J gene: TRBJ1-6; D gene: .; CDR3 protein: CASSLEAARPLHF; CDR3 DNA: TGTGCCAGCAGCTTAGAAGCGGCTAGGCCCCTCCACTTT
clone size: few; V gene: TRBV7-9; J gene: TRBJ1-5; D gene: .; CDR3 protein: CASSFYLPTHRANQPQHF; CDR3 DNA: TGTGCCAGCAGCTTTTATCTCCCTACCCACAGGGCGAATCAGCCCCAGCATTTT
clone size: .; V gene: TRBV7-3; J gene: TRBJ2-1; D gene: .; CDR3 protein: CASSLILGNLPNEQFF; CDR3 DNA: TGTGCCAGCAGCTTAATCCTTGGGAATCTCCCCAATGAGCAGTTCTTC
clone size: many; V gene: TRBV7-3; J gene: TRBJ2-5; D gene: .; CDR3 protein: CASSLPGSETQYF; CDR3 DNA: TGTGCCAGCAGCTTACCGGGGAGCGAGACCCAGTACTTC
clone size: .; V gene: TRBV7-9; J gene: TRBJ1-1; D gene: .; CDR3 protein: CASSPWYTEAFF; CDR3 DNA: TGTGCCAGCAGCCCCTGGTACACTGAAGCTTTCTTT
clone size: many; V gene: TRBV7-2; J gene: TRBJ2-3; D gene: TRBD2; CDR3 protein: CASSYSGGAVDTQYF; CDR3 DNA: TGTGCCAGCAGCTATAGCGGGGGGGCAGTAGATACGCAGTATTTT
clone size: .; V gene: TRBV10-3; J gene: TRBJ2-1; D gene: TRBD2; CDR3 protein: CAIKLAGDHNEQFF; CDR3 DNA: TGTGCCATCAAACTAGCGGGAGACCACAATGAGCAGTTCTTC
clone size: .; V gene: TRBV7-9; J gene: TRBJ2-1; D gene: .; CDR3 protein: CASSLDAFTQPYNEQFF; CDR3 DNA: TGTGCCAGCAGCTTAGATGCGTTCACCCAACCTTACAATGAGCAGTTCTTC
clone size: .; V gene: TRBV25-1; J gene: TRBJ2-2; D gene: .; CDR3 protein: CASSELEGAITGELFF; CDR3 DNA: TGTGCCAGCAGTGAATTGGAGGGGGCGATCACCGGGGAGCTGTTTTTT
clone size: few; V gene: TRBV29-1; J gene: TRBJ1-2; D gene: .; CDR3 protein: CSAEGNYGYTF; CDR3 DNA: TGCAGCGCCGAAGGAAATTATGGCTACACCTTC
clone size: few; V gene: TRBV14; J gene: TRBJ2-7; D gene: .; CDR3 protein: CASSQFRTDPTVYF; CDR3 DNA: TGTGCCAGCAGCCAATTCCGGACAGACCCAACTGTATACTTC
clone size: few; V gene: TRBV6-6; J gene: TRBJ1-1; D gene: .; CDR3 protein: CASSYVAEAFF; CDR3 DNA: TGTGCCAGCAGCTACGTGGCTGAAGCTTTCTTT
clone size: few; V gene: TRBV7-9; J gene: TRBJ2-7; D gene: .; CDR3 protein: CASSPTRGPTYEQYF; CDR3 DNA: TGTGCCAGCAGCCCTACCCGTGGACCCACCTACGAGCAGTACTTC
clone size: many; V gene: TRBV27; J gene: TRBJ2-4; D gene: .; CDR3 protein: CASRGLAKNIQYF; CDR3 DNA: TGTGCCAGCAGGGGCTTAGCCAAAAACATTCAGTACTTC
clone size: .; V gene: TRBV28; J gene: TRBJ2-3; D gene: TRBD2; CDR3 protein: CASSLASGSGDTQYF; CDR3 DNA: TGTGCCAGCAGTTTAGCCAGCGGGAGTGGAGATACGCAGTATTTT
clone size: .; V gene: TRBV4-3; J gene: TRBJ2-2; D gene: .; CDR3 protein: CASSSYRFTGELFF; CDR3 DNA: TGCGCCAGCAGCTCGTACAGGTTCACCGGGGAGCTGTTTTTT
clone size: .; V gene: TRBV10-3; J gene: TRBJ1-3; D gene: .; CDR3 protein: CAIQGSPKGNTIYF; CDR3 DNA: TGTGCCATCCAGGGAAGTCCTAAAGGAAACACCATATATTTT
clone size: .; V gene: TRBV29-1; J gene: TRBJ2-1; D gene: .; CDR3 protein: CSRDLSSSYNEQFF; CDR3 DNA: TGCAGCCGAGATTTATCGAGCTCCTACAATGAGCAGTTCTTC
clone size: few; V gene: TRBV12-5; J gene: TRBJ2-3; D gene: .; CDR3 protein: CASGLPDGTDTQYF; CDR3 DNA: TGTGCTAGTGGTCTTCCTGACGGCACAGATACGCAGTATTTT
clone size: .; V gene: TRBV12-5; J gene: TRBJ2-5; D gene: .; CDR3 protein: CASGLIHPGGEVETQYF; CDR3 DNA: TGTGCTAGTGGTTTGATCCACCCGGGCGGGGAGGTGGAGACCCAGTACTTC
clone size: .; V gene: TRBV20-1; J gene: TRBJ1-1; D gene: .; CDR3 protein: CSAGGGHGVPEAFF; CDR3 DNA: TGCAGTGCTGGAGGAGGACATGGGGTCCCTGAAGCTTTCTTT
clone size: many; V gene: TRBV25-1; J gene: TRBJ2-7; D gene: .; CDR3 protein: CASGSSYEQYF; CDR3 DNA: TGTGCCAGCGGGAGCTCCTACGAGCAGTACTTC
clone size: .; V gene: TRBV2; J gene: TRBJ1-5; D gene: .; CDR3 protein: CASSERQGRYSNQPQHF; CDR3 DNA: TGTGCCAGCAGTGAAAGGCAGGGCCGATATAGCAATCAGCCCCAGCATTTT
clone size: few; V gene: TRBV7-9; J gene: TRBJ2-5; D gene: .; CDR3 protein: CASSPPTGETQYF; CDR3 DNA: TGTGCCAGCAGCCCACCGACCGGAGAGACCCAGTACTTC
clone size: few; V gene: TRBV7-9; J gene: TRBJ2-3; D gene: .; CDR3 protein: CASSGAEPDTQYF; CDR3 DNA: TGTGCCAGCAGCGGAGCGGAGCCGGATACGCAGTATTTT
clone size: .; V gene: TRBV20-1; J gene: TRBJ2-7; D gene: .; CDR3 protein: CSAPDGPYEQYF; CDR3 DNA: TGCAGTGCCCCTGACGGGCCCTACGAGCAGTACTTC